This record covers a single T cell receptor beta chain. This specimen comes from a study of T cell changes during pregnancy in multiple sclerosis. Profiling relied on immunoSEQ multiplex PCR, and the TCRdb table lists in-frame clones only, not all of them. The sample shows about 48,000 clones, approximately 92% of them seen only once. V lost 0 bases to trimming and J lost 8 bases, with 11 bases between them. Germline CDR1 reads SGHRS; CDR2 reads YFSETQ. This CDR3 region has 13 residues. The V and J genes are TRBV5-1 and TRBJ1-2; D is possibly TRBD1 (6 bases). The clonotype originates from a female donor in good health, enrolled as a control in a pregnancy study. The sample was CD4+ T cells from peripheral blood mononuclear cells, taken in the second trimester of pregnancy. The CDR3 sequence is CASSLEGTGGYTF. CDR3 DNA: TGCGCCAGCAGCTTGGAGGGAACAGGGGGCTACACCTTC. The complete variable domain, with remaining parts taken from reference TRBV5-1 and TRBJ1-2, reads KAGVTQTPRYLIKTRGQQVTLSCSPISGHRSVSWYQQTPGQGLQFLFEYFSETQRNKGNFPGRFSGRQFSNSRSEMNVSTLELGDSALYLCASSLEGTGGYTFGSGTRLTVV.